The sample holds many counts of the clone carrying this T cell receptor (beta chain). Its target is unknown. These data originate in a study of post-analysis software for immune sequencing data. Overall study results and limits: F measure showed strong co-clustering of same-batch samples.

Unique molecular identifiers had been added to the TCR beta cDNA libraries. TCRdb redid the calling of the PCR reads with MiXCR, one entry per CDR3 protein. The table lists about 160,000 distinct CDR3 sequences, under 40% of them singletons, with roughly 28% in the top ten. The source is a girl under 18 with multiple sclerosis. The material sequenced was blood, taken after autologous hematopoietic stem cell transplantation.

This CDR3 reads CAWSSQGELFF. In nucleotides, the CDR3 is TGTGCCTGGAGCTCACAGGGGGAACTGTTTTTT. This chain uses TRBV30 with TRBJ1-4; 8 bases match TRBD1. Germline lookup yields CDR1 GTSNPN and CDR2 SVGIG (reference sequence). After removal of 3 bases from V and 12 bases from J, the junction contained 3 bases not matched to a gene. The CDR3 spans 11 residues.